The 23 T cell receptor beta chains below come from one sample, sequenced in a study of shared clonotypes between healthy human individuals. The assay was immunoSEQ multiplex PCR, and TCRdb's table has in-frame clones only and misses some. Of about 2.3 million clones listed, over 90% are singletons. The sample was naive CD4+ T cells from PBMCs. Indicated subset: CD45RA+ positively selected. These TCRs come from a man younger than 30 in good health. Some clones in this sample may be carry-over from other donors' samples.

The chain joins TRBV5-1 to TRBJ1-1; D gene uncertain. Germline V CDR1 and CDR2: SGHRS, YFSETQ. V dropped 0 bases and J dropped 0 bases, with 9 bases sitting between them. The CDR3 consists of 15 residues. CDR3 region: CASSLGQRMNTEAFF. The CDR3 bases are TGCGCCAGCAGCTTGGGGCAACGGATGAACACTGAAGCTTTCTTT. Supplemented by reference TRBV5-1 and TRBJ1-1, the full variable domain reads KAGVTQTPRYLIKTRGQQVTLSCSPISGHRSVSWYQQTPGQGLQFLFEYFSETQRNKGNFPGRFSGRQFSNSRSEMNVSTLELGDSALYLCASSLGQRMNTEAFFGQGTRLTVV.

About this clone: Other nucleotide sequences in the sample specify the same CDR3. This chain links TRBV28 with TRBJ1-2, with 7 bases aligning to TRBD1. Germline trimming cut 2 bases from V and 3 bases from J; bases unmatched to any gene: 3. Germline loops: CDR1 MDHEN, CDR2 SYDVKM. CDR3 length equals 14 residues. CDR3 coding DNA: TGTGCCAGCAGTTTACCCGGGACAGACTATGGCTACACCTTC. Protein sequence: CASSLPGTDYGYTF.

The V gene is TRBV18, the J gene TRBJ2-6, with D possibly being TRBD2 (5 bases). Trimming pared 3 bases from V and 4 bases from J, leaving 10 bases between. Germline assignment: CDR1 KGHSH and CDR2 LQKENI. The CDR3 covers 15 residues. The CDR3 region is CASSPTREGANVLTF. The CDR3 DNA is TGTGCCAGCTCACCCACAAGGGAGGGGGCCAACGTCCTGACTTTC.

The gene calls are TRBV27 and TRBJ1-2, with TRBD1 as a possible D gene (5 bases). V was pared by 7 bases and J by 5 bases, with 17 bases between. The CDR3 runs to 14 residues. Germline V gene lookup returns CDR1 MNHEY and CDR2 SMNVEV (reference sequence). As DNA, the CDR3 is TGTGCCAGCACCGATCATGGGGGAGGGTATGGCTACACCTTC. Amino acids: CASTDHGGGYGYTF.

The chain couples TRBV28 to TRBJ2-2; D gene ambiguous. CDR3 size: 16 residues. The ends were cut back, 3 bases at V and 2 bases at J, with 13 bases in the middle. CDR1 is MDHEN, CDR2 SYDVKM, per germline. CDR3 bases: TGTGCCAGCAGTTTCATAGACAAGATCAACACCGGGGAGCTGTTTTTT. Residues: CASSFIDKINTGELFF.

This clone was recorded a few times. Other nucleotide sequences in the sample specify the same CDR3. The rearrangement links TRBV5-1 to TRBJ2-7, with D possibly matching TRBD2 (5 bases). CDR1 is SGHRS, CDR2 YFSETQ, per germline. The CDR3 loop spans 14 amino acids. V was cut by 1 base and J by 0 bases, with 8 bases left in between. The CDR3 here is CASSLTGSSYEQYF. The CDR3 DNA is TGCGCCAGCAGCTTGACGGGGTCCTCCTACGAGCAGTACTTC.

This clone appeared a single time. This chain connects TRBV5-1 to TRBJ2-3, with D unclear. V was pared by 4 bases and J by 6 bases, with 15 bases between. The CDR3 length is 14 residues. Germline V gene data show CDR1 as SGHRS and CDR2 as YFSETQ. The CDR3 spells CASSPGRYLDTQYF. The CDR3 bases are TGCGCCAGCAGCCCCGGCCGTTATTTGGATACGCAGTATTTT.

CDR3 sequence reads: CASSLVGRGYNEQFF. The CDR3 coding sequence is TGTGCCAGCAGCTTAGTTGGGAGGGGGTACAATGAGCAGTTCTTC. The genes are TRBV7-8 and TRBJ2-1, with D maybe TRBD2 (7 bases). With 1 base removed from V and 4 bases from J, the gap between germline ends came to 11 bases. The germline gives CDR1 SGHVS, CDR2 FQNEAQ. The CDR3 spans 15 residues.

CDR3 residues: CASSLPRGDGTDTQYF. CDR3 bases: TGTGCCAGCAGCCTCCCGAGGGGGGATGGCACAGATACGCAGTATTTT. This chain connects TRBV11-1 to TRBJ2-3; either TRBD1 or TRBD2 may supply D (6 bases each). The CDR3 runs to 16 residues. In germline, CDR1 is SGHAT, CDR2 FQDESV (reference sequence). V shed 5 bases and J shed 1 base, with 16 bases lying between them.

The chain employs TRBV10-3 and TRBJ1-5; 8 bases line up with TRBD1. This CDR3 spans 14 amino acids. V dropped 3 bases and J dropped 8; count of bases not matched to a gene: 6. Germline V CDR1 and CDR2: ENHRY, SYGVKD. This CDR3 is CAISEQGDMKPQHF. The CDR3 bases are TGTGCCATCAGTGAACAGGGGGACATGAAGCCCCAGCATTTT.

DNA for the CDR3: TGTGCCTCCACCCGGGGCCTACCCACAGATACGCAGTATTTT. This sequence encodes CASTRGLPTDTQYF. The J gene is TRBJ2-3, the V gene TRBV2, with D perhaps assigned TRBD1 or TRBD2 (5 bases each). The CDR3 has 14 residues. With 11 bases removed from V and 2 bases from J, the gap between germline ends came to 17 bases. The germline CDR1 and CDR2 sequences are SNHLY and FYNNEI.

This rearrangement joins TRBV2 to TRBJ1-3, with TRBD1 matching 8 bases. V was clipped by 6 bases and J by 6 bases; unmatched bases: 7. CDR1 SNHLY and CDR2 FYNNEI come from the germline V gene. This CDR3 is 14 amino acids long. The CDR3 coding sequence is TGTGCCAGCAGAGACCACAGGGGGGAAAACACCATATATTTT. It specifies CASRDHRGENTIYF.

This clone has a single count. The rearrangement uses TRBV28 and TRBJ1-2; no definite D call. Germline-derived CDR1 and CDR2 are MDHEN and SYDVKM. V gave up 2 bases and J gave up 0 bases, with 7 bases separating them. The CDR3 is 14 residues long. Here the CDR3 DNA reads TGTGCCAGCAGTTTACCCCAGGCTAACTATGGCTACACCTTC. Amino acid sequence: CASSLPQANYGYTF.

This clone was recorded only once. The chain links TRBV19 to TRBJ2-1; weak D call: TRBD1 (5 bases). CDR3 length: 13 amino acids. V gave up 5 bases and J gave up 7 bases, with 12 bases separating them. CDR1 is LNHDA and CDR2 is SQIVND in the germline V gene (reference sequence). The CDR3 protein is CASSGRARNEQFF. CDR3 bases: TGTGCCAGTAGTGGCAGGGCACGGAATGAGCAGTTCTTC.

The V call is TRBV5-1, the J call TRBJ2-7, with D possibly being TRBD1 or TRBD2 (5 bases each). Germline loops: CDR1 SGHRS, CDR2 YFSETQ. This CDR3 contains 15 residues. The V end lost 2 bases, the J end lost 2 bases, and 14 bases lay between the germline ends. As DNA, the CDR3 is TGCGCCAGCAGCTTCGGGACCTGGAGCACCTACGAGCAGTACTTC. Its protein is CASSFGTWSTYEQYF.

This clone has just one count. The chain uses TRBV28 and TRBJ2-1; D gene ambiguous. CDR1 and CDR2 (germline): MDHEN, SYDVKM. V gave up 8 bases and J gave up 2 bases, with 13 bases separating them. The CDR3 has 14 residues. The DNA of the CDR3 is TGTGCCAGCCTTCGAGGCCAACCCTACAATGAGCAGTTCTTC. Translating it yields CASLRGQPYNEQFF.

The rearrangement uses TRBV11-2 and TRBJ2-5; a weak D match, TRBD2 (5 bases). The V end lost 1 base, the J end lost 7 bases, and 7 bases lay between the germline ends. This CDR3 comprises 12 residues. Germline V gives CDR1 SGHAT, CDR2 FQNNGV. CDR3 amino acids: CASSLAAGTQYF. CDR3 in DNA: TGTGCCAGCAGCTTAGCTGCGGGGACCCAGTACTTC.

The rearrangement links TRBV19 to TRBJ1-2; a possible D gene is TRBD1 (5 bases). CDR3 size: 13 residues. Germline V CDR1 and CDR2: LNHDA, SQIVND (reference sequence). Between the trimmed V and J ends, which lost 4 bases and 7 bases, there was a span of 13 bases. CDR3 DNA sequence: TGTGCCAGTAGTAAGACCGGGACCTTTGGCTACACCTTC. It yields the protein CASSKTGTFGYTF.

This clone is a singleton in its sample. The chain couples TRBV25-1 to TRBJ1-5; 9 nucleotides align to TRBD1. The germline V gene has CDR1 MGHDK and CDR2 SYGVNS. CDR3 length: 16 residues. The V gene end was trimmed by 6 bases and the J gene end by 13 bases; junction bases not matched to a gene: 19. CDR3 sequence reads: CASSHCRDREVRSQHF. The CDR3 DNA follows: TGTGCCAGCAGCCACTGCCGGGACAGGGAAGTCCGGTCACAGCATTTT. Based on the CDR3 plus reference TRBV25-1 and TRBJ1-5, the full variable domain is EADIYQTPRYLVIGTGKKITLECSQTMGHDKMYWYQQDPGMELHLIHYSYGVNSTEKGDLSSESTVSRIRTEHFPLTLESARPSHTSQYLCASSHCRDREVRSQHFGDGTRLSIL.

This chain joins TRBV11-2 and TRBJ2-2; 7 bases are a match to TRBD2. This CDR3 is 19 amino acids long. The V segment lost 4 bases and the J segment 3 bases; nucleotides outside the gene matches: 17. Germline V gene lookup returns CDR1 SGHAT and CDR2 FQNNGV. The CDR3 nucleotides are TGTGCCAGCAGCTCCCTCCGAGCGGCGGGAGTCATGTACACCGGGGAGCTGTTTTTT. Translating gives CASSSLRAAGVMYTGELFF.

This clone has more than one count but fewer than ten. The J gene is TRBJ1-4, the V gene TRBV5-1; maybe TRBD1 (5 bases). V lost 3 bases to trimming and J lost 2 bases, with 5 bases between them. CDR1 and CDR2 from the germline V gene are SGHRS and YFSETQ. This CDR3 has 13 residues. The CDR3 loop reads CASSWGTNEKLFF. DNA of the CDR3: TGCGCCAGCAGCTGGGGGACTAATGAAAAACTGTTTTTT.

The chain employs TRBV9 and TRBJ2-7; 12 bases are a match to TRBD2. V lost 4 bases, J lost 3 bases, and 5 bases stayed unmatched. There are 15 residues in the CDR3. Germline CDR1 reads SGDLS; CDR2 reads YYNGEE. CDR3 nucleotides: TGTGCCAGCAGCCTAGGACTAGCGGGAATCTACGAGCAGTACTTC. It is translated as CASSLGLAGIYEQYF.

In its sample, this clone was seen a few times. The rearrangement joins TRBV30 to TRBJ1-1; TRBD1 matches at 7 bases. The CDR3 has 13 amino acids. CDR1 GTSNPN and CDR2 SVGIG come from the germline V gene (reference sequence). J gave up 2 bases and V 6 bases, and 6 bases lay outside the gene matches. CDR3 sequence: CACTGTANTEAFF. The CDR3 nucleotides read TGTGCCTGCACCGGGACAGCAAACACTGAAGCTTTCTTT.